Shown below are 10 T cell receptor beta chains from a single sample sequenced in a study of OX40 agonist ivuxolimab in advanced cancers. TCRdb's copy holds only in-frame clones and misses some; the assay was immunoSEQ multiplex PCR. The table includes some 75,000 clones, 85% detected once. The input for sequencing was CD4+ or CD8+ T cells sorted from blood, taken in a trial of the OX40 agonist ivuxolimab. The receptor source for this set is an adult with an advanced solid tumor such as melanoma, head and neck, liver or kidney cancer.

The rearrangement links TRBV4-3 to TRBJ1-1; D is perhaps TRBD1 (5 bases). Deletions cut 4 bases from V and 2 bases from J, with 11 bases between. This CDR3 comprises 14 residues. Germline V gene lookup returns CDR1 LGHNA and CDR2 YSLEER. In DNA, the CDR3 is TGCGCCAGCAGCCTTGCAGGGAGAAACACTGAAGCTTTCTTT. Amino acid sequence: CASSLAGRNTEAFF.

The V and J genes are TRBV4-2 and TRBJ1-4; no firm D call. The V gene lost 5 bases and the J gene lost 4 bases, with 11 bases spanning the gap. The germline CDR1 and CDR2 sequences are LGHNA and YNFKEQ. CDR3 length equals 14 residues. CDR3 protein: CASSFGLNNEKLFF. For the CDR3, the DNA is TGTGCCAGCAGCTTCGGGCTGAATAATGAAAAACTGTTTTTT.

The chain uses TRBV6-5 and TRBJ1-5, with no clear D. Deletions cut 6 bases from V and 3 bases from J, with 9 bases between. The CDR3 has 13 amino acids. Germline CDR1 and CDR2: MNHEY and SVGAGI. CDR3: CASRPSNNQPQHF. CDR3 nucleotides: TGTGCCAGCAGACCTAGCAACAATCAGCCCCAGCATTTT.

The rearrangement links TRBV30 to TRBJ1-2; no firm D call. V gave up 7 bases and J gave up 8 bases, with 17 bases separating them. The CDR3 runs to 12 residues. Germline CDR1 GTSNPN, CDR2 SVGIG (reference sequence). CDR3 residues: CAFPGEGRGYTF. CDR3 in DNA: TGTGCCTTTCCTGGTGAGGGAAGGGGCTACACCTTC.

The chain employs TRBV6-5 and TRBJ1-2; D ambiguous. This CDR3 contains 12 residues. The germline V gene encodes CDR1 MNHEY and CDR2 SVGAGI. V was pared by 2 bases and J by 4 bases, with 5 bases between. The CDR3 protein is CASSYTGYGYTF. The CDR3 DNA sequence: TGTGCCAGCAGTTACACGGGCTATGGCTACACCTTC.

In DNA form, the CDR3 reads TGTGCCAGCAGCAGAGGGGAGTCGTACGAGCAGTACTTC. Translation: CASSRGESYEQYF. V is TRBV9 and J is TRBJ2-7, with D perhaps TRBD1 or TRBD2 (5 bases each). The CDR3 has 13 residues. Trimming took 4 bases from V and 4 from J, leaving 12 bases between them. The germline V gene encodes CDR1 SGDLS and CDR2 YYNGEE.

V usage is TRBV7-9 and J usage is TRBJ2-7; D ambiguous. This CDR3 spans 15 amino acids. Deletions cut 3 bases from V and 3 bases from J, with 15 bases between. Germline values: CDR1 SEHNR, CDR2 FQNEAQ (reference sequence). The CDR3 loop is CASSFAVGSFYEQYF. CDR3 bases: TGTGCCAGCAGCTTTGCCGTAGGGTCCTTCTACGAGCAGTACTTC.

This clone was picked up a small number of times. The chain uses TRBV6-6 and TRBJ1-4; D call uncertain. Trimming removed 0 bases at V and 6 bases at J, with 8 bases between. The V gene's germline CDR1 is MNHNY and CDR2 SVGAGI (reference sequence). The CDR3 has 14 residues. The chain's CDR3 is CASSYSHYDEKLFF. Here the CDR3 DNA reads TGTGCCAGCAGTTACTCGCATTATGATGAAAAACTGTTTTTT.

The chain links TRBV11-3 to TRBJ2-7; 10 positions agree with TRBD1. CDR1 is SGHNT and CDR2 is YENEEA in the germline V gene. Unmatched junction bases numbered 19, after V lost 5 bases and J lost 6 bases. The CDR3 totals 18 residues. The CDR3 spells CASSGRGQGPLLPREQYF. In DNA, the CDR3 is TGTGCCAGCAGCGGGCGGGGACAGGGGCCTCTCCTTCCTCGCGAGCAGTACTTC. The full variable domain, in which reference TRBV11-3 and TRBJ2-7 provide the parts outside the CDR3, is EAGVVQSPRYKIIEKKQPVAFWCNPISGHNTLYWYLQNLGQGPELLIRYENEEAVDDSQLPKDRFSAERLKGVDSTLKIQPAELGDSAVYLCASSGRGQGPLLPREQYFGPGTRLTVT.

The gene calls are TRBV13 and TRBJ1-6; D is undetermined. The CDR3 has 17 amino acids. Between the trimmed V and J ends, which lost 5 bases and 7 bases, there was a span of 21 bases. Germline-derived CDR1 and CDR2 are PRHDT and FYEKMQ (reference sequence). CDR3 coding DNA: TGTGCCAGCAGCCCCCTCAAGGGTACAGCACCCAATTCACCCCTCCACTTT. This sequence encodes CASSPLKGTAPNSPLHF.